This is a list of T cell receptor beta chains from one sample in a study of regulatory T cells in long-lasting Graves disease. MiXCR, run by TCRdb on the multiplex PCR reads, gives a single entry per CDR3 protein. The top ten hold about 12% of the sample, which has about 220,000 distinct CDR3 sequences, about 19% seen once. The same sample was also used in a study of T cells in Graves' hyperthyroidism and ophthalmopathy.

Specimen: peripheral blood mononuclear cells (PBMCs), collected at new diagnosis, from a patient treated with antithyroid drugs. These TCRs come from a woman aged 25 to 45 with Graves disease. The CDR3 runs from the conserved cysteine through the conserved F or W. Each record gives: clone size, J gene, V gene, D gene, CDR3 DNA, CDR3 protein. D genes are given only for firm matches. Rows may omit the clone size; those that give it use once, few, many or a size class.

many	TRBJ2-5	TRBV18	.	TGTGCCAGCTCACCACCGGCGGGACAAGAGACCCAGTACTTC	CASSPPAGQETQYF
many	TRBJ2-5	TRBV13	.	TGTGCCAGCAGCCGGTATGGGGAGACCCAGTACTTC	CASSRYGETQYF
few	TRBJ2-3	TRBV6-1	TRBD1	TGTGCCAGCAGTCCGGGACAGGGATGGACAGATACGCAGTATTTT	CASSPGQGWTDTQYF
many	TRBJ2-3	TRBV5-1	TRBD2	TGTGCCAGCAGCCCTGGACTAGCGGGAGCAGATACGCAGTATTTT	CASSPGLAGADTQYF
many	TRBJ2-5	TRBV20-1	.	TGCAGTGCCTCTCCGATCATAACAGGGTCGAAGACCCAGTACTTC	CSASPIITGSKTQYF
many	TRBJ2-7	TRBV2	TRBD1	TGTGCCAGTACAGGGGAGAGGGACGAGCAGTACTTC	CASTGERDEQYF
few	TRBJ1-3	TRBV12-5	.	TGTGCTAGTGGCCCTGTCGGAAACACCATATATTTT	CASGPVGNTIYF
many	TRBJ1-4	TRBV15	.	TGTGCCACCAGCAGAGAGCCCCGGACCCATAATGAAAAACTGTTTTTT	CATSREPRTHNEKLFF
few	TRBJ2-1	TRBV5-1	TRBD2	TGCGCCAGCAGCTATGGGGCCGTACTAGCGGGAGGAGTAGATGAGCAGTTCTTC	CASSYGAVLAGGVDEQFF
few	TRBJ2-6	TRBV19	.	TGTGCCAGTAGTACTATACGGACATCTGGGGCCAACGTCCTGACTTTC	CASSTIRTSGANVLTF
.	TRBJ1-6	TRBV24-1	TRBD1	TGTGCCAGCAGTTATACAGGGGATAATTCACCCCCTCACTTT	CASSYTGDNSPPHF
.	TRBJ2-1	TRBV6-4	TRBD2	TGTGCCAGCATCCTGGGGGGACTAACGAATGAGCAGTTCTTC	CASILGGLTNEQFF
many	TRBJ2-1	TRBV6-5	.	TGTGCCAGCAGTTACTCACCATGGCGGAGCTCCTACAATGAGCAGTTCTTC	CASSYSPWRSSYNEQFF
many	TRBJ2-5	TRBV20-1	.	TGCAGTGTTAGAACCGTGGGGGAGACCCAGTACTTC	CSVRTVGETQYF
many	TRBJ2-2	TRBV30	TRBD1	TGTGCCTGGAGTGTTGACAGGGCAGGGGAGCTGTTTTTT	CAWSVDRAGELFF
many	TRBJ1-2	TRBV12-3/TRBV12-4	TRBD1	TGTGCCAGCAGCGATCAGGGGGCTAACTATGGCTACACCTTC	CASSDQGANYGYTF
.	TRBJ1-5	TRBV4-2	.	TGTGCCAGCAGCCTCGAGGGGGGGCGCGGCAATCAGCCCCAGCATTTT	CASSLEGGRGNQPQHF
many	TRBJ2-6	TRBV30	.	TGTGCCTGTGGACCTTCTGGGGCCAACGTCCTGACTTTC	CACGPSGANVLTF
few	TRBJ2-5	TRBV11-2	TRBD2	TGTGCCAGCAGCCCATGGACTAGCGGGGCGGAGACCCAGTACTTC	CASSPWTSGAETQYF
many	TRBJ2-2	TRBV28	TRBD2	TGTGCCAGCAGCCTTAGCGGGAAGCACACCGGGGAGCTGTTTTTT	CASSLSGKHTGELFF
.	TRBJ2-7	TRBV2	.	TGTGCCAGCAGTGATCTAGCCGGGCAGTACTTC	CASSDLAGQYF
once	TRBJ1-3	TRBV11-3	.	TGTGCCAGCAGCTTACATACCGGCGCGATATATTTT	CASSLHTGAIYF
.	TRBJ1-5	TRBV27	.	TGTGCCAGCAGTTTATCGTACAATCAGCCCCAGCATTTT	CASSLSYNQPQHF
many	TRBJ2-7	TRBV13	TRBD2	TGTGCCAGCAGCACCCGGACTAGCAGGGATTACGAGCAGTACTTC	CASSTRTSRDYEQYF
few	TRBJ2-1	TRBV20-1	.	TGCAGTGCTAGAGATCTGAGGACAGACAATGAGCAGTTCTTC	CSARDLRTDNEQFF
many	TRBJ2-7	TRBV28	.	TGTGCCAGCAGTTTGTACACAGGTGCCCTCGAGCAGTACTTC	CASSLYTGALEQYF
few	TRBJ2-7	TRBV20-1	.	TGCAGTGCTAGTACCCTACGGACCCTTGGGGGGCAGTACTTC	CSASTLRTLGGQYF
.	TRBJ1-3	TRBV9	.	TGTGCCAGCAGCTCGGGTGGGGGCCATATAGGAAACTCTGGAAACACCATATATTTT	CASSSGGGHIGNSGNTIYF
many	TRBJ2-7	TRBV19	TRBD2	TGTGCCAGTAGTATGGCTAGCGGGGGGCCGCAGTACTTC	CASSMASGGPQYF
many	TRBJ2-6	TRBV5-6	.	TGTGCCAGCAGCTTTGGGACAGGGGTTGTAGCGGGAGACGCTGGGGCCAACGTCCTGACTTTC	CASSFGTGVVAGDAGANVLTF
many	TRBJ2-1	TRBV27	.	TGTGCCAGCAGTTTTCACGGGAGTAATGAGCAGTTCTTC	CASSFHGSNEQFF
.	TRBJ1-1	TRBV19	.	TGTGCCAGTAGTATCAACTTGAACACTGAAGCTTTCTTT	CASSINLNTEAFF
many	TRBJ2-3	TRBV30	TRBD1	TGTGCCTGGAGTGCCGGGACAGGCTCTGAGTATTTT	CAWSAGTGSEYF
many	TRBJ1-1	TRBV30	TRBD1	TGTGCCTGGAGTGTACAGGGGAGGACTGAAGCTTTCTTT	CAWSVQGRTEAFF
many	TRBJ1-5	TRBV28	TRBD1	TGTGCCAGCAGGGGGGACAGCATCTCGGTCCAGCCCCAGCATTTT	CASRGDSISVQPQHF
many	TRBJ2-5	TRBV10-3	.	TGTGCCACCGCTGGGACTGAGCAAGAGACCCAGTACTTC	CATAGTEQETQYF
.	TRBJ1-3	TRBV10-3	.	TGTGCCATCAGTGAGTCGCCAGCAATATCAAACACCATATATTTT	CAISESPAISNTIYF
many	TRBJ2-2	TRBV7-3	TRBD1	TGTGCCAGCAGCCAGACAGGGGGCGCCACCGGGGAGCTGTTTTTT	CASSQTGGATGELFF
.	TRBJ1-5	TRBV12-3/TRBV12-4	TRBD1	TGTGCCAGCAGACGTGACAGGGAAGTGAGTCAGCCCCAGCATTTT	CASRRDREVSQPQHF
many	TRBJ1-1	TRBV4-1	TRBD1	TGCGCCAGCAGCCAAGGGGACAGAGACACTGAAGCTTTCTTT	CASSQGDRDTEAFF
many	TRBJ1-5	TRBV7-9	TRBD1	TGTGCCAGCAGCCCTATGACAGGGAGCAATCAGCCCCAGCATTTT	CASSPMTGSNQPQHF
many	TRBJ2-5	TRBV18	TRBD2	TGTGCCAGCTCACTCAACGGGAGGGAGACCCAGTACTTC	CASSLNGRETQYF
many	TRBJ1-4	TRBV28	.	TGTGCCAGCAGTTTGGTGCTCGGGATAGGGAATGAAAAACTGTTTTTT	CASSLVLGIGNEKLFF
many	TRBJ1-1	TRBV3-1	.	TGTGCCAGCAGCGGTCCCGAGAACACTGAAGCTTTCTTT	CASSGPENTEAFF
many	TRBJ1-1	TRBV28	TRBD1	TGTGCCAGCAGTTCCCTGAGGACAGGGAACACTGAAGCTTTCTTT	CASSSLRTGNTEAFF
few	TRBJ2-1	TRBV2	.	TGTGCCAGCAGTTCTCTCCCGGGGGCCTACAATGAGCCGTTCTTC	CASSSLPGAYNEPFF
many	TRBJ1-5	TRBV18	TRBD1	TGTGCCAGCTCACTCTCCAACAGGGGTCCTAATCAGCCCCAGCATTTT	CASSLSNRGPNQPQHF
many	TRBJ2-1	TRBV20-1	TRBD1	TGCAGTGCTTCACCTGGGACAGGGGCCTACAATGAGCAGTTCTTC	CSASPGTGAYNEQFF
many	TRBJ1-2	TRBV27	TRBD1	TGTGCCAGCAGTTCTGAACCGGGACAGGGGGCATTCTATGGCTACACCTTC	CASSSEPGQGAFYGYTF
few	TRBJ1-1	TRBV5-6	.	TGTGCCAGCAGCTTGGGGGGACACACTGAAGCTTTCTTT	CASSLGGHTEAFF
.	TRBJ2-7	TRBV5-4	TRBD1	TGTGCCAGCAGCTTGGAGGGGGCCGCTCGCGAGCAGTACTTC	CASSLEGAAREQYF